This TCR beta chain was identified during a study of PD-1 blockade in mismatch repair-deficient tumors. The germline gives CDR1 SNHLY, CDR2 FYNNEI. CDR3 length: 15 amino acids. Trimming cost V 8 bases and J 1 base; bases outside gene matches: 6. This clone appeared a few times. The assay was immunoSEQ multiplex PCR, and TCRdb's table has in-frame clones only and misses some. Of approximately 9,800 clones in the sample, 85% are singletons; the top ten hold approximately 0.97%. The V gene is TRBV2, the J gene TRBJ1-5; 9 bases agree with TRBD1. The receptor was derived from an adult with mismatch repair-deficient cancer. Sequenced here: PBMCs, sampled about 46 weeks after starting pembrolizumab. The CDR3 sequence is CASVLQGASNQPQHF. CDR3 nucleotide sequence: TGTGCCAGCGTGCTACAGGGGGCCAGCAATCAGCCCCAGCATTTT. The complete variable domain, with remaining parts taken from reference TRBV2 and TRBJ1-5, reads EPEVTQTPSHQVTQMGQEVILRCVPISNHLYFYWYRQILGQKVEFLVSFYNNEISEKSEIFDDQFSVERPDGSNFTLKIRSTKLEDSAMYFCASVLQGASNQPQHFGDGTRLSIL.